What follows are 14 T cell receptor beta chains derived from one specimen sequenced in a study of blood T cell repertoires in COVID-19. Only in-frame clones appear in the TCRdb table, and some are missing; sequencing was by immunoSEQ multiplex PCR. The table shows 250,000 or so clones, with approximately 90% occurring only once. What was sequenced was PBMCs or T cells enriched from blood (not recorded which). The receptor source for this set is a young woman with acute COVID-19.

V is TRBV4-1 and J is TRBJ2-3, with 7 bases that match TRBD2. The CDR3 has 16 residues. V lost 3 bases and J lost 2; bases outside the gene matches: 8. In germline, CDR1 is MGHRA, CDR2 YSYEKL. The CDR3 nucleotides read TGCGCCAGCAGCCAGCCGGGGGGTTCGATCACAGATACGCAGTATTTT. Translation gives CASSQPGGSITDTQYF.

V usage is TRBV28 and J usage is TRBJ1-1; D not resolved. Germline CDR1 and CDR2: MDHEN and SYDVKM. This CDR3 has 15 amino acids. The CDR3 here is CASQSPFGVGTEAFF. CDR3 coding DNA: TGTGCTTCGCAGAGTCCCTTCGGGGTAGGCACTGAAGCTTTCTTT.

This chain uses TRBV27 with TRBJ1-1, with no clear D. CDR1 MNHEY and CDR2 SMNVEV come from the germline V gene (reference sequence). Trimming removed 4 bases from V and 5 bases from J, with 14 bases in between. CDR3 size: 14 residues. CDR3 sequence: CASSSGSGGTEAFF. The CDR3, as DNA: TGTGCCAGCAGTTCGGGTTCGGGTGGGACTGAAGCTTTCTTT.

The chain employs TRBV13 and TRBJ2-1, with 9 bases fitting TRBD2. Germline V gene lookup returns CDR1 PRHDT and CDR2 FYEKMQ (reference sequence). Losses at the gene ends were 2 bases for V and 6 bases for J; bases not matched to a gene: 5. The CDR3 loop spans 15 amino acids. The CDR3 reads CASSLRLAELNEQFF. The DNA of the CDR3 is TGTGCCAGCAGCTTAAGACTAGCGGAGCTCAATGAGCAGTTCTTC.

As concerns this clone: The same CDR3 can be traced to other DNA sequences in this sample. The chain carries TRBV21-1 and TRBJ2-7; TRBD2, the table's D call, lacks a check against the DNA. TRBV21-1 is termed a pseudogene. The CDR3 contains 17 residues. The CDR3 nucleotides read TGTGCCAGCAGCAACTTAGAGGGAGCGGCCCCATCCTACGAGCAGTACTTC. Translation: CASSNLEGAAPSYEQYF.

This chain connects TRBV29-1 to TRBJ2-5, with 10 bases matching TRBD2. This CDR3 has 13 amino acids. The J segment lost 2 bases and the V segment lost 7 bases, leaving 4 bases of the junction unmatched. Germline V gene data show CDR1 as SQVTM and CDR2 as ANQGSEA. The CDR3, as DNA: TGCAGCGGAGCGGGAGGGGGACAAGAGACCCAGTACTTC. Protein sequence: CSGAGGGQETQYF.

This chain joins TRBV7-6 and TRBJ2-7, with 9 bases aligning to TRBD2. The CDR3 runs 15 residues. Per the germline V gene, CDR1 is SGHVS and CDR2 is FNYEAQ. J lost 4 bases, V lost 2 bases, and 6 bases had no gene match. The CDR3 sequence is CASSLKAGGVYEQYF. The CDR3 coding sequence is TGTGCCAGCAGCTTAAAGGCGGGAGGGGTTTACGAGCAGTACTTC.

The J gene is TRBJ1-3, the V gene TRBV6-5, with TRBD1 matching 8 bases. This CDR3 has 15 amino acids. The germline CDR1 and CDR2 sequences are MNHEY and SVGAGI. V lost 4 bases, J lost 3 bases, and 5 bases stayed unmatched. CDR3 coding DNA: TGTGCCAGCAGTTCGGACAGGGCTTATGGAAACACCATATATTTT. It translates to CASSSDRAYGNTIYF.

The chain is built from TRBV4-2 and TRBJ1-1; 7 nucleotides agree with TRBD1. Trimming took 6 bases from V and 7 from J; bases not matched to a gene: 8. Germline V gene data show CDR1 as LGHNA and CDR2 as YNFKEQ. The CDR3 loop spans 13 amino acids. The CDR3 region has the DNA TGTGCCAGCAGTCGCCTTGGGGACAGTGAAGCTTTCTTT. This gives the protein CASSRLGDSEAFF.

V is TRBV28 and J is TRBJ1-5; tentatively, D is TRBD1 (5 bases). Trimming took off 6 bases at V and 2 bases at J, with 20 bases between the two ends. The CDR3 runs 17 residues. The germline V gene encodes CDR1 MDHEN and CDR2 SYDVKM. The chain's CDR3 is CASRPKRTGGGNQPQHF. The CDR3 DNA follows: TGTGCCAGCAGACCAAAACGCACAGGAGGGGGCAATCAGCCCCAGCATTTT.

This chain connects TRBV21-1 to TRBJ1-5; the table's D gene call, TRBD1, was not cross checked with the DNA. TRBV21-1 is deemed a pseudogene. This CDR3 is 15 amino acids long. CDR3 bases: TGTGCCAGCAGCAGGTCTGGACAGTTGGGTCAGCCCCAGCATTTT. Translating gives CASSRSGQLGQPQHF.

The rearrangement joins TRBV11-2 to TRBJ1-1; 11 nucleotides align to TRBD1. The germline V gene has CDR1 SGHAT and CDR2 FQNNGV. The V gene end was trimmed by 4 bases and the J gene end by 4 bases; junction bases not matched to a gene: 8. The CDR3 contains 16 residues. CDR3 nucleotide sequence: TGTGCCAGCAGCTCCTCGGACAGGGGGCGCGGCACTGAAGCTTTCTTT. It codes for CASSSSDRGRGTEAFF.

The rearrangement uses TRBV28 and TRBJ1-5; D is perhaps TRBD1 (6 bases). V lost 6 bases and J 9 bases, leaving 18 bases between the germline ends. This CDR3 spans 14 amino acids. Germline values: CDR1 MDHEN, CDR2 SYDVKM. The CDR3 here is CASRATGTLMPQHF. The CDR3 nucleotides are TGTGCCAGCAGGGCCACAGGGACCTTAATGCCCCAGCATTTT.

The V and J genes are TRBV24-1 and TRBJ1-5; D is possibly TRBD1 (6 bases). Germline V CDR1 and CDR2: KGHDR, SFDVKD. CDR3 length: 16 amino acids. Between the trimmed V and J ends, which lost 2 bases and 6 bases, there was a span of 16 bases. The CDR3: CATSDYTNRVSQPQHF. The DNA for the CDR3 is TGTGCCACCAGTGATTACACAAACAGGGTAAGTCAGCCCCAGCATTTT.